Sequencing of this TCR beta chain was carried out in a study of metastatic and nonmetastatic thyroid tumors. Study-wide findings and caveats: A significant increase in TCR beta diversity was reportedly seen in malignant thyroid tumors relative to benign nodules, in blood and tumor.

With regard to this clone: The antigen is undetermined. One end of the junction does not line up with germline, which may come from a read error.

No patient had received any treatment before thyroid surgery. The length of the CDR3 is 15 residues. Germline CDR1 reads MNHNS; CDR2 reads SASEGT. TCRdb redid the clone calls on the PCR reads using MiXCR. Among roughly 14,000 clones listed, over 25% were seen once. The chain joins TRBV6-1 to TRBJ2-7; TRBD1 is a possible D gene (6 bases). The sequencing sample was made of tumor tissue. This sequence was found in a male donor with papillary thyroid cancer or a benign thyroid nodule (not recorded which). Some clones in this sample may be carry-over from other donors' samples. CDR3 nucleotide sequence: TGTGCCAGCAGTGAAGGGGGGCCGCCTACCTACGGGCAGTACTTC. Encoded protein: CASSEGGPPTYGQYF.